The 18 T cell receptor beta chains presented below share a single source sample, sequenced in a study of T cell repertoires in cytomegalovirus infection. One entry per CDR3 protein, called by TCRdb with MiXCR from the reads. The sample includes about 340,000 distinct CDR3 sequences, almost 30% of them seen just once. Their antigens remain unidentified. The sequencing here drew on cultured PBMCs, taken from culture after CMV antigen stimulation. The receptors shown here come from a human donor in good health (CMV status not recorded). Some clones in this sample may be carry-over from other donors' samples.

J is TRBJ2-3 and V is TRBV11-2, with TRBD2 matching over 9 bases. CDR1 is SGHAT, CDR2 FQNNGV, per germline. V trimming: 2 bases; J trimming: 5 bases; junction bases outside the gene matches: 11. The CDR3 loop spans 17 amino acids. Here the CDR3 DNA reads TGTGCCAGCAGCTTAAGGGCGGCGGGGGGGCCGGGAGATACGCAGTATTTT. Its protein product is CASSLRAAGGPGDTQYF. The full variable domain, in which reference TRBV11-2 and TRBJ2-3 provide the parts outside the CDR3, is EAGVAQSPRYKIIEKRQSVAFWCNPISGHATLYWYQQILGQGPKLLIQFQNNGVVDDSQLPKDRFSAERLKGVDSTLKIQPAKLEDSAVYLCASSLRAAGGPGDTQYFGPGTRLTVL.

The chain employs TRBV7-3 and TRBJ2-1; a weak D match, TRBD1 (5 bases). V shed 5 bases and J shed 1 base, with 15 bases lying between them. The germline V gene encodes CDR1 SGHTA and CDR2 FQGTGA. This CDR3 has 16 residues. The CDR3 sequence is CASSAQTARSYNEQFF. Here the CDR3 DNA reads TGTGCCAGCAGCGCGCAGACAGCCAGATCCTACAATGAGCAGTTCTTC. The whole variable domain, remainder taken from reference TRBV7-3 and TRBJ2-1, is GAGVSQTPSNKVTEKGKYVELRCDPISGHTALYWYRQSLGQGPEFLIYFQGTGAADDSGLPNDRFFAVRPEGSVSTLKIQRTERGDSAVYLCASSAQTARSYNEQFFGPGTRLTVL.

The CDR3 loop reads CASRRDGELFF. The CDR3 nucleotides read TGTGCCAGCAGAAGGGACGGGGAGCTGTTTTTT. The chain is built from TRBV7-2 and TRBJ2-2, with D unclear. CDR3 length equals 11 residues. Looked up from germline, CDR1 is SGHTA and CDR2 is FQGNSA. Trimming removed 6 bases from V and 7 bases from J, with 6 bases in between.

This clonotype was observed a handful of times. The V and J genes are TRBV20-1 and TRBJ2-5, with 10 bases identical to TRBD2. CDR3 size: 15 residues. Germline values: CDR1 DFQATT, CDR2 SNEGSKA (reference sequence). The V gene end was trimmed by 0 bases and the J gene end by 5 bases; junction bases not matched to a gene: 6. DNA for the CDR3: TGCAGTGCTAGAGATAGTAGCGGGGGGTTCGAGACCCAGTACTTC. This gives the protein CSARDSSGGFETQYF.

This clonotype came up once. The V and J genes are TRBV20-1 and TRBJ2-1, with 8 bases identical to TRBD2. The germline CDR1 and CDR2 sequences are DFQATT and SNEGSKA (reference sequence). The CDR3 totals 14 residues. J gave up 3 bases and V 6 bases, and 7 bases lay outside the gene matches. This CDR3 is CSAPGAGDYNEQFF. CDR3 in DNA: TGCAGTGCCCCAGGAGCGGGGGACTACAATGAGCAGTTCTTC.

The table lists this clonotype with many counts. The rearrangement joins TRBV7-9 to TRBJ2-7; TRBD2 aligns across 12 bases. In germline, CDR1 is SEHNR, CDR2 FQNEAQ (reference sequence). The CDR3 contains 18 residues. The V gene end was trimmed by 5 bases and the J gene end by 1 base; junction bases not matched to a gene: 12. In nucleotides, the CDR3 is TGTGCCAGCAGCCACCGAGGTCCAGGGACTAGCGGGTCCTACGAGCAGTACTTC. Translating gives CASSHRGPGTSGSYEQYF.

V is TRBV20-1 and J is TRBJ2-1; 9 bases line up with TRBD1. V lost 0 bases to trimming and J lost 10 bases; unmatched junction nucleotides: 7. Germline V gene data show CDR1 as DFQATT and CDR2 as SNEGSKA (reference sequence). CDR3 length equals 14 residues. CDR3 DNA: TGCAGTGCTAGAGATCGGACAGGGGATCCCGAGCAGTTCTTC. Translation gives CSARDRTGDPEQFF.

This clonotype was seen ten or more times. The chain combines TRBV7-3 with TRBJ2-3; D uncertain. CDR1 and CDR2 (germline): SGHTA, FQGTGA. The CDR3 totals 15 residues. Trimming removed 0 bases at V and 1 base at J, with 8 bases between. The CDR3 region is CASSLTFRGTDTQYF. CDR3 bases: TGTGCCAGCAGCTTAACGTTTCGGGGCACAGATACGCAGTATTTT.

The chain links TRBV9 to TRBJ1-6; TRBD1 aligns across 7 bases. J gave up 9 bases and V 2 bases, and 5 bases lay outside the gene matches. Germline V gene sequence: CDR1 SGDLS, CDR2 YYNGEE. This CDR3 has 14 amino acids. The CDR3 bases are TGTGCCAGCAGCGTCTCAGGGGGAAGTTCACCCCTCCACTTT. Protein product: CASSVSGGSSPLHF. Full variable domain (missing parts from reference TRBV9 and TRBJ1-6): DSGVTQTPKHLITATGQRVTLRCSPRSGDLSVYWYQQSLDQGLQFLIQYYNGEERAKGNILERFSAQQFPDLHSELNLSSLELGDSALYFCASSVSGGSSPLHFGNGTRLTVT.

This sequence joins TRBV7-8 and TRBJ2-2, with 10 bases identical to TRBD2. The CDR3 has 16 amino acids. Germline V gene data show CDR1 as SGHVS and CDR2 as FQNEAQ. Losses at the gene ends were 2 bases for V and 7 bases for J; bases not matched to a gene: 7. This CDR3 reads CASSLRTSGTSGELFF. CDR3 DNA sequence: TGTGCCAGCAGCTTACGAACTAGCGGGACTAGCGGGGAGCTGTTTTTT.

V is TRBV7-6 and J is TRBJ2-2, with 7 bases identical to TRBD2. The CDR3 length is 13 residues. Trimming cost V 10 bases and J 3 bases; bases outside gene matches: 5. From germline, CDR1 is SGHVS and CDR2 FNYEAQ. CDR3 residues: CATREADTGELFF. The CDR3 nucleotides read TGTGCCACCCGGGAGGCGGACACCGGGGAGCTGTTTTTT.

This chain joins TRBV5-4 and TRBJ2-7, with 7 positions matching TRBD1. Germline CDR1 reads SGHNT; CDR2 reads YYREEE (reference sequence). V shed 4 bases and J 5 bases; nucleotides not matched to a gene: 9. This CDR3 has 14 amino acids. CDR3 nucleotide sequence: TGTGCCAGCAGCGGAGCCGGGACAGTCAACGAGCAGTACTTC. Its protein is CASSGAGTVNEQYF.

The CDR3 DNA follows: TGTGCCAGCAGCAAACAACCTAGCGGGGGAGAGACCCAGTACTTC. Its translation: CASSKQPSGGETQYF. The chain links TRBV7-9 to TRBJ2-5, with 10 bases identical to TRBD2. The germline V gene encodes CDR1 SEHNR and CDR2 FQNEAQ (reference sequence). V lost 5 bases and J lost 4; bases outside the gene matches: 7. This CDR3 is built from 15 residues.

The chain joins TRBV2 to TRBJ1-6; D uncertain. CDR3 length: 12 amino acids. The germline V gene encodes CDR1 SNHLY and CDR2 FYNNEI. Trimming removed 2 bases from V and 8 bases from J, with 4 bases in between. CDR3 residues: CASSEQDSPLHF. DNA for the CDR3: TGTGCCAGCAGTGAACAGGATTCACCCCTCCACTTT.

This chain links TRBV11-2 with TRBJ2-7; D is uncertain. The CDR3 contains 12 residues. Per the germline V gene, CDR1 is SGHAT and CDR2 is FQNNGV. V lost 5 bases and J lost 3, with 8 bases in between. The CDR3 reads CASSPNNYEQYF. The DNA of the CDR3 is TGTGCCAGCAGCCCAAACAACTACGAGCAGTACTTC.

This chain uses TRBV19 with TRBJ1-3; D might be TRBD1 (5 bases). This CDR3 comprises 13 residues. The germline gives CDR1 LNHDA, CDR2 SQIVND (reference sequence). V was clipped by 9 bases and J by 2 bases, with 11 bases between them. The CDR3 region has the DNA TGTGCCAGCCTCCAGGGCCCTGGAAACACCATATATTTT. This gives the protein CASLQGPGNTIYF.

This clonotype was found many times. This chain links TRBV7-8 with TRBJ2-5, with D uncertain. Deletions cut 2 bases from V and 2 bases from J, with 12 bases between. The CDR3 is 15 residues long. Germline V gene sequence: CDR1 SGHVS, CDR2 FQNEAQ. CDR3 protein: CASSLLVGQQETQYF. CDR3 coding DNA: TGTGCCAGCAGCTTATTAGTAGGCCAACAAGAGACCCAGTACTTC.

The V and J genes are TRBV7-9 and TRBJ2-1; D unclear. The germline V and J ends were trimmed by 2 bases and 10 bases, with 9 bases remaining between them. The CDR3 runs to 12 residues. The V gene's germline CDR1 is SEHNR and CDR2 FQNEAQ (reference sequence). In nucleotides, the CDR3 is TGTGCCAGCAGCTTACTTCCGTGGGAGCAGTTCTTC. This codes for CASSLLPWEQFF.